Each of the 25 T cell receptor beta chains below was sequenced from the same sample in a study of Graves' ophthalmopathy and Graves' hyperthyroidism. As the template, RNA transcripts were used to amplify TCR beta CDR3 regions. First-round RT-PCR with HTBI primers preceded a second-round multiplex PCR. MiXCR, run by TCRdb on the multiplex PCR reads, gives a single entry per CDR3 protein. The table records more than 150,000 distinct CDR3 sequences, 37% of them present only once. Sample: peripheral blood. These receptors were taken from a woman in her thirties or forties with Graves' ophthalmopathy.

This chain links TRBV6-5 with TRBJ2-7; no clear D. This CDR3 spans 14 amino acids. Germline lookup yields CDR1 MNHEY and CDR2 SVGAGI. V was trimmed by 6 bases and J by 2 bases, leaving 14 bases between them. The DNA of the CDR3 is TGTGCCAGCAGCCTACTCGGCGAAACCTACGAGCAGTACTTC. It is translated as CASSLLGETYEQYF.

The chain links TRBV27 to TRBJ1-1; TRBD1 is a possible D gene (6 bases). Per germline, CDR1 MNHEY and CDR2 SMNVEV (reference sequence). The V end lost 5 bases, the J end lost 0 bases, and 16 bases lay between the germline ends. The CDR3 has 16 residues. Here the CDR3 reads CASSLGAGVVNTEAFF. The CDR3 bases are TGTGCCAGCAGTCTAGGGGCAGGGGTGGTGAACACTGAAGCTTTCTTT.

This clonotype showed up many times. The chain has TRBV5-5 and TRBJ1-6; tentatively, D is TRBD1 (5 bases). This CDR3 is 16 amino acids long. Germline-derived CDR1 and CDR2 are SGHKS and YYEKEE (reference sequence). The V gene lost 4 bases and the J gene lost 8 bases, with 19 bases spanning the gap. The CDR3 spells CASSVTERGTDSPLHF. The DNA of the CDR3 is TGTGCCAGCAGCGTAACAGAACGGGGCACTGATTCACCCCTCCACTTT. The whole variable domain, remainder taken from reference TRBV5-5 and TRBJ1-6, is DAGVTQSPTHLIKTRGQQVTLRCSPISGHKSVSWYQQVLGQGPQFIFQYYEKEERGRGNFPDRFSARQFPNYSSELNVNALLLGDSALYLCASSVTERGTDSPLHFGNGTRLTVT.

The CDR3 DNA reads TGTGCCAGCACCCCCCACATATCGACTAGCGGGAGCGCGGAGACCCAGTACTTC. Translated, it gives CASTPHISTSGSAETQYF. V is TRBV6-1 and J is TRBJ2-5; 12 nucleotides agree with TRBD2. The CDR3 length is 18 residues. Germline V gene sequence: CDR1 MNHNS, CDR2 SASEGT. V lost 7 bases and J lost 5; bases outside the gene matches: 17.

This sequence joins TRBV7-2 and TRBJ2-5; 7 bases map to TRBD1. CDR1 and CDR2 (germline): SGHTA, FQGNSA. This CDR3 is built from 14 residues. J lost 5 bases, V lost 5 bases, and 8 bases had no gene match. The CDR3 is CASSRNPGGETQYF. CDR3 in DNA: TGTGCCAGCAGCCGCAACCCAGGGGGTGAGACCCAGTACTTC.

This clonotype was counted many times. The chain employs TRBV27 and TRBJ1-2, with 9 bases fitting TRBD1. Germline assignment: CDR1 MNHEY and CDR2 SMNVEV (reference sequence). J gave up 8 bases and V 5 bases, and 6 bases lay outside the gene matches. The CDR3 has 13 amino acids. The CDR3 sequence: CASSPRDRVGYTF. CDR3 nucleotide sequence: TGTGCCAGCAGTCCCCGGGACAGGGTCGGCTACACCTTC.

This clonotype has a count of ten or more. This chain connects TRBV29-1 to TRBJ1-2; no clear D gene. This CDR3 has 12 amino acids. V was shortened by 1 base and J by 2 bases, with 5 bases between the two germline ends. From germline, CDR1 is SQVTM and CDR2 ANQGSEA. The CDR3 DNA reads as TGCAGCGTTGAAGGTCAGAACTATGGCTACACCTTC. Amino acids: CSVEGQNYGYTF.

This clonotype was detected ten times or more. V usage is TRBV5-1 and J usage is TRBJ1-6, with TRBD1 as a possible D gene (5 bases). Per germline, CDR1 SGHRS and CDR2 YFSETQ. V was cut by 5 bases and J by 7 bases, with 16 bases left in between. The CDR3 is made up of 15 amino acids. The CDR3 nucleotides read TGCGCCAGCAGGCCGCGGCAGGGTGAGAATTCACCCCTCCACTTT. Translated, it gives CASRPRQGENSPLHF.

This clonotype has more than one count but fewer than ten. CDR3 DNA sequence: TGTGCCAGCAGTGAACAAGGCAGGGTTGAGACCCAGTACTTC. Translated, it gives CASSEQGRVETQYF. This sequence joins TRBV2 and TRBJ2-5, with D maybe TRBD1 (5 bases). The germline CDR1 and CDR2 sequences are SNHLY and FYNNEI. V was cut by 2 bases and J by 5 bases, with 12 bases left in between. This CDR3 comprises 14 residues.

This rearrangement joins TRBV6-5 to TRBJ1-1; D not resolved. Trimming stripped 4 bases from V and 8 bases from J, with 11 bases between. This CDR3 comprises 12 residues. Germline lookup yields CDR1 MNHEY and CDR2 SVGAGI. The CDR3, as DNA: TGTGCCAGCAGTTCCCCGGGAGAGGAAGCTTTCTTT. It is translated as CASSSPGEEAFF.

This clonotype came up many times. The rearrangement links TRBV9 to TRBJ1-6; no clear D. V was clipped by 0 bases and J by 9 bases, with 13 bases between them. The CDR3 loop spans 15 amino acids. CDR1 and CDR2 (germline): SGDLS, YYNGEE. DNA for the CDR3: TGTGCCAGCAGCGTAGTTGAGGGTCCTGGTTCACCCCTCCACTTT. It is translated as CASSVVEGPGSPLHF.

This chain connects TRBV28 to TRBJ2-7, with D possibly matching TRBD2 (5 bases). From germline, CDR1 is MDHEN and CDR2 SYDVKM. V was clipped by 10 bases and J by 7 bases, with 20 bases between them. The CDR3 runs to 13 residues. In DNA form, the CDR3 reads TGTGCCACCAAGACGGGGTTAATCGGGGAGCAGTACTTC. Its protein product is CATKTGLIGEQYF.

This clonotype turned up a few times. The chain combines TRBV2 with TRBJ1-1; D remains unclear. Germline CDR1 and CDR2: SNHLY and FYNNEI. This CDR3 contains 12 residues. V was trimmed by 2 bases and J by 10 bases, leaving 11 bases between them. The CDR3 protein is CASSEYSGAAFF. Written as DNA, the CDR3 is TGTGCCAGCAGTGAATATTCGGGTGCAGCTTTCTTT. The variable domain in full, completed from reference TRBV2 and TRBJ1-1, reads EPEVTQTPSHQVTQMGQEVILRCVPISNHLYFYWYRQILGQKVEFLVSFYNNEISEKSEIFDDQFSVERPDGSNFTLKIRSTKLEDSAMYFCASSEYSGAAFFGQGTRLTVV.

This chain uses TRBV28 with TRBJ1-5, with unresolved D. Between the trimmed V and J ends, which lost 5 bases and 8 bases, there was a span of 16 bases. The CDR3 totals 14 residues. CDR1 is MDHEN, CDR2 SYDVKM, per germline. The CDR3 nucleotides are TGTGCCAGCAGTAGCGGCGGGAGTTGGAAGCCCCAGCATTTT. The encoded protein is CASSSGGSWKPQHF.

Ten or more counts support this clonotype. This chain joins TRBV6-5 and TRBJ2-5; maybe TRBD2 (5 bases). Germline V gene lookup returns CDR1 MNHEY and CDR2 SVGAGI. V dropped 0 bases and J dropped 3 bases, with 5 bases sitting between them. CDR3 size: 13 residues. The CDR3 DNA reads as TGTGCCAGCAGTTACTCGAGGGAAGAGACCCAGTACTTC. Translated, it gives CASSYSREETQYF.

V gene TRBV6-5 combines with J gene TRBJ1-2; D is ambiguous. V was pared by 0 bases and J by 8 bases, with 16 bases between. Germline V CDR1 and CDR2: MNHEY, SVGAGI. The CDR3 is 15 residues long. CDR3 amino acids: CASSYSIAWEGGYTF. The CDR3 DNA is TGTGCCAGCAGTTACTCGATCGCATGGGAAGGGGGCTACACCTTC.

This clonotype was seen repeatedly, ten times or more. J is TRBJ2-2 and V is TRBV6-5, with D tentatively TRBD2 (6 bases). From germline, CDR1 is MNHEY and CDR2 SVGAGI. The CDR3 has 14 residues. The V gene lost 6 bases and the J gene lost 2 bases, with 10 bases spanning the gap. The CDR3 sequence is CASSAGRNTGELFF. In DNA form, the CDR3 reads TGTGCCAGCAGCGCGGGACGAAACACCGGGGAGCTGTTTTTT.

This chain joins TRBV7-2 and TRBJ2-5; D possibly corresponds to TRBD2 (6 bases). V was trimmed by 5 bases and J by 5 bases, leaving 15 bases between them. The CDR3 covers 14 residues. In germline, CDR1 is SGHTA, CDR2 FQGNSA. CDR3 in amino acids: CASSPHRGRETQYF. CDR3 DNA sequence: TGTGCCAGCAGCCCACACCGAGGGAGGGAGACCCAGTACTTC.

J is TRBJ1-2 and V is TRBV27; maybe TRBD1 (5 bases). Germline lookup yields CDR1 MNHEY and CDR2 SMNVEV (reference sequence). Trimming took 5 bases from V and 10 from J, leaving 23 bases between them. This CDR3 comprises 15 residues. CDR3 in amino acids: CASSEILGPPPTYTF. The CDR3, as DNA: TGTGCCAGCAGTGAGATATTGGGACCGCCGCCGACCTACACCTTC.

This clonotype was recorded many times. The rearrangement uses TRBV7-2 and TRBJ1-5, with D unclear. Germline V lookup: CDR1 SGHTA, CDR2 FQGNSA. The CDR3 has 15 residues. Trimming took 1 base from V and 1 from J, leaving 8 bases between them. CDR3 nucleotides: TGTGCCAGCAGCTTAGTAGGGCAGAGCAATCAGCCCCAGCATTTT. This encodes CASSLVGQSNQPQHF. Using reference TRBV7-2 and TRBJ1-5 for the parts outside the CDR3, the full variable domain is GAGVSQSPSNKVTEKGKDVELRCDPISGHTALYWYRQSLGQGLEFLIYFQGNSAPDKSGLPSDRFSAERTGGSVSTLTIQRTQQEDSAVYLCASSLVGQSNQPQHFGDGTRLSIL.

This rearrangement joins TRBV6-2 or TRBV6-3 to TRBJ2-7; D ambiguous. Germline-derived CDR1 and CDR2 are MNHEY and SVGEGT. The CDR3 contains 13 residues. With 0 bases removed from V and 2 bases from J, the gap between germline ends came to 5 bases. The CDR3 region is CASSYSGPYEQYF. The CDR3 DNA follows: TGTGCCAGCAGTTACTCCGGACCCTACGAGCAGTACTTC.

This clonotype is a singleton in its sample. The rearrangement uses TRBV6-2 or TRBV6-3 and TRBJ2-5; D gene uncertain. Trimming removed 8 bases from V and 0 bases from J, with 10 bases in between. CDR3 size: 13 residues. CDR1 is MNHEY, CDR2 SVGEGT, per germline. The CDR3 DNA is TGTGCCAGCCAGGACGGAAACCAAGAGACCCAGTACTTC. It yields the protein CASQDGNQETQYF.

This clonotype was detected ten times or more. The gene calls are TRBV20-1 and TRBJ1-1; 9 bases agree with TRBD1. The junction had 6 bases not matched to a gene; V was cut back by 4 bases and J by 0 bases. Germline V gene data show CDR1 as DFQATT and CDR2 as SNEGSKA (reference sequence). The CDR3 loop spans 15 amino acids. CDR3 protein: CSATGTGNLNTEAFF. DNA for the CDR3: TGCAGTGCTACCGGGACAGGGAACTTGAACACTGAAGCTTTCTTT.

This clonotype was found many times. The chain carries TRBV28 and TRBJ2-7; possible D gene TRBD2, 7 bases. The CDR3 spans 14 residues. Germline V gene lookup returns CDR1 MDHEN and CDR2 SYDVKM. Between the trimmed V and J ends, which lost 4 bases and 4 bases, there was a span of 14 bases. The CDR3 DNA follows: TGTGCCAGCAGTTCACCAGAGGGGGGGTACGAGCAGTACTTC. It is translated as CASSSPEGGYEQYF.

There are many counts of this clonotype. The gene calls are TRBV2 and TRBJ2-6, with D perhaps TRBD1 (6 bases). The CDR3 is 16 residues long. Trimming removed 4 bases from V and 2 bases from J, with 12 bases in between. CDR1 and CDR2 from the germline V gene are SNHLY and FYNNEI. The CDR3 coding sequence is TGTGCCAGCAGTGTCGTGGGGGCAACTGGGGCCAACGTCCTGACTTTC. Its protein is CASSVVGATGANVLTF.